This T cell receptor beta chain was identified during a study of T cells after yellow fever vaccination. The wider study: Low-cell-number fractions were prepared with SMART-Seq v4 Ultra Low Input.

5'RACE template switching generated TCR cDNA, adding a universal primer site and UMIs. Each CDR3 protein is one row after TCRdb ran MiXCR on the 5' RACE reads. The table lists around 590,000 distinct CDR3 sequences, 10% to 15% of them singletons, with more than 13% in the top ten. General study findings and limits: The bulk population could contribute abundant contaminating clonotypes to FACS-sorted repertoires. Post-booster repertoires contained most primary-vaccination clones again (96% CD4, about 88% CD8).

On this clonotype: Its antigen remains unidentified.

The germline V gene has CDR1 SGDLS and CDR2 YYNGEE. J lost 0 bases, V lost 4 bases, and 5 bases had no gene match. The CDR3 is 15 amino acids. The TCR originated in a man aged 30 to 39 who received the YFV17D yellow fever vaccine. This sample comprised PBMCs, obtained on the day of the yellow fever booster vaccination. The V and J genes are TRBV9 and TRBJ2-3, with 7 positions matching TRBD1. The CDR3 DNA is TGTGCCAGCAGCATGGGGACAGATAGCACAGATACGCAGTATTTT. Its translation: CASSMGTDSTDTQYF. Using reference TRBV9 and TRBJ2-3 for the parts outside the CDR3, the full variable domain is DSGVTQTPKHLITATGQRVTLRCSPRSGDLSVYWYQQSLDQGLQFLIQYYNGEERAKGNILERFSAQQFPDLHSELNLSSLELGDSALYFCASSMGTDSTDTQYFGPGTRLTVL.